The clone carrying this TCR beta chain has a single count. In the authors' methods: Quantification of nucleated cells was approximated via reference gene primer amplification. TCRdb keeps only in-frame clones here, not all; method: immunoSEQ multiplex PCR. The DNA was the basis for D and trimming; V, J and clone size are from that table. The sample holds some 26,000 clones, around 81% seen once. The source of the sample is a study of blood T cell repertoires in COVID-19. Study information: Acute and convalescent COVID-19 specimens originated in the United States, Italy and Spain.

The germline CDR1 and CDR2 sequences are SGHDT and YYEEEE. This CDR3 comprises 16 residues. The trim removed 2 bases at V and 3 bases at J, leaving 10 bases unmatched. This receptor was identified in a man in his 70s with acute or convalescent COVID-19. The sample comprised peripheral blood. The chain employs TRBV5-6 and TRBJ1-1, with 7 positions matching TRBD1. CDR3 DNA: TGTGCCAGCAGCTTAATTAGGGGGCCTGTGGACACTGAAGCTTTCTTT. This sequence encodes CASSLIRGPVDTEAFF.